This T cell receptor beta chain was captured by sequencing in a study of CD8 T cells in Susac syndrome. The CDR3 has 11 amino acids. CDR1 SGHNT and CDR2 YYREEE come from the germline V gene (reference sequence). Trimming removed 6 bases from V and 6 bases from J, with 8 bases in between. A quantity of roughly 0.5 to 1 ug RNA underwent reverse transcription using random hexamers. From the immunoSEQ multiplex PCR reads, TCRdb called clonotypes with MiXCR, one entry per CDR3 protein. The data hold about 150,000 distinct CDR3 sequences, with roughly 95% observed a single time. The sample was CD4+ T cells from PBMCs. The rearrangement joins TRBV5-4 to TRBJ2-3; D gene unclear. This receptor was taken from a human donor with Susac syndrome. As DNA, the CDR3 is TGTGCCAGCACCAGAGCGGATACGCAGTATTTT. It encodes CASTRADTQYF.